These 22 T cell receptor beta chains were sequenced from one sample in a study of blood T cells in healthy people across ages. A second PCR of 7 to 11 cycles used a sample-barcoded 5' primer and a J-beta primer mix. TCRdb independently ran MiXCR on the 5' RACE reads; one entry per CDR3 protein. There are around 1.1 million distinct CDR3 sequences in the sample; less than 45% occur only once, and under 15% lies in the top ten. The sample consisted of blood. The receptor set was obtained from a man aged 18 to 30 in good health.

This clonotype has only a few counts. This rearrangement joins TRBV12-3 or TRBV12-4 to TRBJ1-2; no reliable D call. V lost 6 bases, J lost 10 bases, and 15 bases lay in between. The length of the CDR3 is 12 residues. Here the CDR3 DNA reads TGTGCCAGCAGCCCTGGCCAGGCCCTCTACACCTTC. Its protein is CASSPGQALYTF.

This clonotype occurred a few times. V and J are TRBV20-1 and TRBJ2-7, with 9 bases that match TRBD1. Germline V gene lookup returns CDR1 DFQATT and CDR2 SNEGSKA (reference sequence). V was pared by 6 bases and J by 1 base, with 10 bases of the junction left unmatched. The CDR3 spans 15 residues. CDR3 nucleotides: TGCAGTGCGATACCCGGGACAGGGAATTCCTACGAGCAGTACTTC. Its translation: CSAIPGTGNSYEQYF.

This chain connects TRBV2 to TRBJ1-5; the D is unclear. Germline lookup yields CDR1 SNHLY and CDR2 FYNNEI. V was clipped by 5 bases and J by 9 bases, with 14 bases between them. The CDR3 is 13 amino acids. CDR3 region: CASSWTELWPQHF. The CDR3 DNA is TGTGCCAGCAGTTGGACGGAACTATGGCCCCAGCATTTT.

The chain uses TRBV5-1 and TRBJ2-3, with D perhaps matching TRBD1 (6 bases). Between the trimmed V and J ends, which lost 0 bases and 2 bases, there was a span of 13 bases. Looked up from germline, CDR1 is SGHRS and CDR2 is YFSETQ. CDR3 length: 16 residues. For the CDR3, the DNA is TGCGCCAGCAGCTTGGCCACAGGGCAGACCACAGATACGCAGTATTTT. Translating it yields CASSLATGQTTDTQYF.

This clonotype was seen more than once but under ten times. The chain is built from TRBV6-2 or TRBV6-3 and TRBJ2-7; 7 bases line up with TRBD1. The CDR3 loop spans 15 amino acids. Per the germline V gene, CDR1 is MNHEY and CDR2 is SVGEGT. J lost 0 bases, V lost 6 bases, and 8 bases had no gene match. CDR3 DNA: TGTGCCAGCAGAAAACAGGGGACCCTCTCCTACGAGCAGTACTTC. It translates to CASRKQGTLSYEQYF.

The chain has TRBV20-1 and TRBJ2-1; 8 bases line up with TRBD1. The CDR3 length is 15 residues. V shed 2 bases, J shed 5 bases, and the junction held 8 bases outside the gene matches. The germline gives CDR1 DFQATT, CDR2 SNEGSKA (reference sequence). The CDR3 DNA reads TGCAGTGCTAGACTGGGCAGGGGGCTCAACAATGAGCAGTTCTTC. Encoded protein: CSARLGRGLNNEQFF.

CDR3 DNA sequence: TGTGCCGGCACCTCCGGGACCCACTGGAGGAATGAGCAGTTCTTC. Encoded protein: CAGTSGTHWRNEQFF. The genes are TRBV12-3 or TRBV12-4 and TRBJ2-1; D is possibly TRBD1 or TRBD2 (5 bases each). The V end was cut by 11 bases, the J end by 7 bases, with 24 bases between. The CDR3 totals 15 residues.

This clonotype was observed a handful of times. The chain joins TRBV27 to TRBJ2-7; 10 bases are shared with TRBD1. CDR3 length equals 15 residues. The V segment lost 4 bases and the J segment 4 bases; nucleotides outside the gene matches: 7. Germline V gives CDR1 MNHEY, CDR2 SMNVEV (reference sequence). DNA for the CDR3: TGTGCCAGCAGTTGGTCAGGACAGGGGGTTTACGAGCAGTACTTC. This gives the protein CASSWSGQGVYEQYF.

This clonotype came up a few times. The chain links TRBV5-1 to TRBJ1-4; D uncertain. There are 13 residues in the CDR3. Deletions cut 0 bases from V and 10 bases from J, with 10 bases between. Germline V gives CDR1 SGHRS, CDR2 YFSETQ. CDR3 amino acids: CASSLAVGGKLFF. The DNA of the CDR3 is TGCGCCAGCAGCTTGGCCGTCGGAGGAAAACTGTTTTTT.

This clonotype was counted many times. The genes are TRBV14 and TRBJ1-2; tentative D call: TRBD1 (5 bases). The CDR3 has 14 residues. The V and J ends lost 1 base and 4 bases respectively, with 10 bases between them. The V gene's germline CDR1 is SGHDN and CDR2 FVKESK. CDR3 nucleotides: TGTGCCAGCAGCCAAGCCCAGGGTTCCTATGGCTACACCTTC. Its protein is CASSQAQGSYGYTF. Full variable domain (remainder filled in from reference TRBV14 and TRBJ1-2): EAGVTQFPSHSVIEKGQTVTLRCDPISGHDNLYWYRRVMGKEIKFLLHFVKESKQDESGMPNNRFLAERTGGTYSTLKVQPAELEDSGVYFCASSQAQGSYGYTFGSGTRLTVV.

V is TRBV12-3 or TRBV12-4 and J is TRBJ2-1; the match to TRBD1 covers 11 bases. The DNA end is a closer match to TRBJ2-7, so the J assignment may be wrong. The CDR3 covers 15 residues. CDR3 in amino acids: CASSGGQGGYNEQYF. In DNA, the CDR3 is TGTGCCAGCAGTGGGGGACAGGGGGGATACAATGAGCAGTACTTC.

The chain has TRBV18 and TRBJ2-1; no reliable D call. The germline V gene encodes CDR1 KGHSH and CDR2 LQKENI. The ends were cut back, 3 bases at V and 4 bases at J, with 19 bases in the middle. This CDR3 spans 17 amino acids. DNA for the CDR3: TGTGCCAGCTCACCTCTCGGGCCAGGCGAGACTTACAATGAGCAGTTCTTC. Its protein is CASSPLGPGETYNEQFF.

This clonotype appeared many times. J is TRBJ2-5 and V is TRBV7-2, with D maybe TRBD1 (6 bases). Trimming took 1 base from V and 3 from J, leaving 6 bases between them. Germline-derived CDR1 and CDR2 are SGHTA and FQGNSA. The CDR3 totals 13 residues. The CDR3 here is CASSLGTEETQYF. CDR3 coding DNA: TGTGCCAGCAGCTTAGGGACAGAAGAGACCCAGTACTTC.

The chain couples TRBV20-1 to TRBJ2-7; 11 positions match TRBD2. Germline CDR1 reads DFQATT; CDR2 reads SNEGSKA (reference sequence). The CDR3 runs 14 residues. The V and J ends lost 3 bases and 0 bases, in that order; junction bases with no gene match: 1. In DNA form, the CDR3 reads TGCAGTGCTAGGACTAGCGGGGACTCCTACGAGCAGTACTTC. It codes for CSARTSGDSYEQYF.

This clonotype showed up just a few times. The chain is built from TRBV5-5 and TRBJ2-7; no clear D gene. The germline V gene has CDR1 SGHKS and CDR2 YYEKEE (reference sequence). V dropped 1 base and J dropped 3 bases, with 8 bases sitting between them. This CDR3 has 13 amino acids. The CDR3 reads CASSLWQNYEQYF. CDR3 sequence (DNA): TGTGCCAGCAGCTTGTGGCAGAACTACGAGCAGTACTTC. The full variable domain, its missing parts supplied by reference TRBV5-5 and TRBJ2-7, is DAGVTQSPTHLIKTRGQQVTLRCSPISGHKSVSWYQQVLGQGPQFIFQYYEKEERGRGNFPDRFSARQFPNYSSELNVNALLLGDSALYLCASSLWQNYEQYFGPGTRLTVT.

As to this clonotype: The junction differs from germline at one of its ends, possibly a read error. The chain combines TRBV5-1 with TRBJ2-1; the match to TRBD2 covers 12 bases. The CDR3 has 18 residues. CDR1 SGHRS and CDR2 YFSETQ come from the germline V gene. This CDR3 reads CASSFSRTSGTSYNKQFF. CDR3 sequence (DNA): TGCGCCAGCAGCTTCTCGCGGACTAGCGGGACCTCCTACAATAAGCAGTTCTTC.

CDR3 sequence: CASSYPGTGVYNEQYF. In nucleotides, the CDR3 is TGTGCCAGCAGCTATCCCGGGACAGGGGTCTACAATGAGCAGTACTTC. The V and J genes are TRBV7-9 and TRBJ2-5; 10 nucleotides align to TRBD1. The junction had 16 bases not matched to a gene; V was cut back by 4 bases and J by 11 bases. The CDR3 contains 16 residues. CDR1 SEHNR and CDR2 FQNEAQ come from the germline V gene (reference sequence).

This clonotype showed up just a few times. The rearrangement links TRBV29-1 to TRBJ1-1; 8 bases match TRBD1. This CDR3 spans 14 amino acids. J gave up 10 bases and V 6 bases, and 16 bases lay outside the gene matches. Germline V gene lookup returns CDR1 SQVTM and CDR2 ANQGSEA. The CDR3 DNA sequence: TGCAGCGTCGAGCCACAGGGGGGAGGAGGGGGAGCTTTCTTT. Translating gives CSVEPQGGGGGAFF. The full variable domain, with the rest looked up from reference TRBV29-1 and TRBJ1-1, is SAVISQKPSRDICQRGTSLTIQCQVDSQVTMMFWYRQQPGQSLTLIATANQGSEATYESGFVIDKFPISRPNLTFSTLTVSNMSPEDSSIYLCSVEPQGGGGGAFFGQGTRLTVV.

V gene TRBV27 combines with J gene TRBJ2-7, with 7 bases that match TRBD2. Trimming at V came to 0 bases and at J to 7 bases, leaving 9 bases not matched to a gene. Germline lookup yields CDR1 MNHEY and CDR2 SMNVEV (reference sequence). The CDR3 is 15 amino acids. The CDR3 region is CASSLSRGLNNEQYF. As DNA, the CDR3 is TGTGCCAGCAGTTTATCGAGGGGACTAAACAATGAGCAGTACTTC.

This clonotype has only a few counts. The CDR3 DNA reads TGTGCCAGCAGTTTTTCTTTTGGGGAGCCCCAGCATTTT. It yields the protein CASSFSFGEPQHF. The gene calls are TRBV12-3 or TRBV12-4 and TRBJ1-5; D unclear. This CDR3 has 13 residues. Trimming stripped 3 bases from V and 8 bases from J, with 11 bases between.

The V and J genes are TRBV29-1 and TRBJ1-1; maybe TRBD1 (5 bases). Looked up from germline, CDR1 is SQVTM and CDR2 is ANQGSEA. V was cut by 3 bases and J by 7 bases, with 15 bases left in between. The length of the CDR3 is 13 residues. CDR3 in amino acids: CSVEGRLEGEAFF. In nucleotides, the CDR3 is TGCAGCGTTGAGGGACGGCTAGAGGGTGAAGCTTTCTTT.

This clonotype was detected only once. V usage is TRBV10-3 and J usage is TRBJ2-3, with D unclear. V was trimmed by 2 bases and J by 0 bases, leaving 9 bases between them. The CDR3 has 15 amino acids. Germline-derived CDR1 and CDR2 are ENHRY and SYGVKD. CDR3 amino acids: CAISEGVGSTDTQYF. The CDR3 bases are TGTGCCATCAGTGAGGGTGTCGGAAGCACAGATACGCAGTATTTT.